Each of the 22 T cell receptor beta chains below was sequenced from the same sample in a study of blood T cell repertoires in COVID-19. TCRdb's table, derived via immunoSEQ multiplex PCR, lists solely in-frame clones and lacks some. The data contain fewer than 350,000 clones, approximately 86% of them seen just once; the ten biggest clones take up approximately 3.8%. Sequenced material: peripheral blood. These receptors came from a woman aged 45-65 years with active or convalescent COVID-19.

Written as DNA, the CDR3 is TGTGCCAGCAGTCCCAGGGGGCAAGACCAGCCCCAGCATTTT. Protein sequence: CASSPRGQDQPQHF. The chain recombines TRBV6-5 with TRBJ1-5, with 8 positions matching TRBD1. V lost 5 bases, J lost 7 bases, and 7 bases stayed unmatched. In germline, CDR1 is MNHEY, CDR2 SVGAGI. The CDR3 length is 14 residues.

This clone has just one count. J is TRBJ2-3 and V is TRBV5-4; D is perhaps TRBD2 (5 bases). The germline V gene encodes CDR1 SGHNT and CDR2 YYREEE (reference sequence). V was trimmed by 3 bases and J by 2 bases, leaving 10 bases between them. CDR3 length: 14 residues. DNA for the CDR3: TGTGCCAGCAGCTACGGGATGGCCACAGATACGCAGTATTTT. This translates into CASSYGMATDTQYF.

This chain's CDR3 is CASSDRTSYTGELFF. In DNA form, the CDR3 reads TGTGCCAGCAGTGACAGGACTAGCTACACCGGGGAGCTGTTTTTT. The chain couples TRBV2 to TRBJ2-2; TRBD2 aligns across 8 bases. This CDR3 is built from 15 residues. Losses at the gene ends were 3 bases for V and 3 bases for J; bases not matched to a gene: 3. CDR1 and CDR2 from the germline V gene are SNHLY and FYNNEI.

The chain carries TRBV4-2 and TRBJ1-6; D remains ambiguous. Germline V gives CDR1 LGHNA, CDR2 YNFKEQ. V was trimmed by 0 bases and J by 7 bases, leaving 4 bases between them. The CDR3 is 13 residues long. CDR3 in amino acids: CASSQDLNSPLHF. The CDR3 nucleotides are TGTGCCAGCAGCCAAGATCTGAATTCACCCCTCCACTTT.

The V call is TRBV5-5, the J call TRBJ1-5, with 10 bases matching TRBD1. The germline V gene has CDR1 SGHKS and CDR2 YYEKEE (reference sequence). V lost 4 bases and J lost 7; bases outside the gene matches: 8. This CDR3 region has 15 residues. DNA for the CDR3: TGTGCCAGCAGCCCCACGACAGGGGGCAGGCAGCCCCAGCATTTT. This gives the protein CASSPTTGGRQPQHF.

This chain links TRBV9 with TRBJ1-3; no clear D gene. Germline V gene sequence: CDR1 SGDLS, CDR2 YYNGEE. The CDR3 covers 15 residues. V dropped 3 bases and J dropped 0 bases, with 10 bases sitting between them. CDR3 amino acids: CASSAESDSGNTIYF. CDR3 coding DNA: TGTGCCAGCAGCGCCGAGTCCGACTCTGGAAACACCATATATTTT.

The rearrangement joins TRBV7-2 to TRBJ1-1; TRBD1 aligns across 7 bases. V lost 5 bases, J lost 1 base, and 4 bases stayed unmatched. Germline V gives CDR1 SGHTA, CDR2 FQGNSA. This CDR3 is built from 14 residues. The CDR3 reads CASSTRTGNTEAFF. The CDR3 nucleotides are TGTGCCAGCAGCACTCGGACAGGGAACACTGAAGCTTTCTTT.

This clone was observed a single time. The rearrangement uses TRBV4-2 and TRBJ2-2, with TRBD2 matching 13 bases. V was clipped by 2 bases and J by 4 bases; unmatched bases: 10. The CDR3 is made up of 19 amino acids. Germline V gene data show CDR1 as LGHNA and CDR2 as YNFKEQ. CDR3 residues: CASSQLSDWTSGSTGELFF. The CDR3 DNA sequence: TGTGCCAGCAGCCAACTAAGCGACTGGACTAGCGGGAGCACCGGGGAGCTGTTTTTT.

The gene calls are TRBV12-5 and TRBJ2-5, with 8 bases that match TRBD2. The length of the CDR3 is 13 residues. V was clipped by 7 bases and J by 5 bases; unmatched bases: 6. The germline V gene encodes CDR1 LGHNT and CDR2 FRNRAP. In DNA, the CDR3 is TGTGCTAGTGTCATGATAGCGGGGGAGACCCAGTACTTC. Translation: CASVMIAGETQYF.

The J gene is TRBJ1-4, the V gene TRBV13, with D possibly TRBD1 on 6 matching bases. V was cut by 5 bases and J by 7 bases, with 14 bases left in between. This CDR3 has 14 residues. Germline CDR1 and CDR2: PRHDT and FYEKMQ (reference sequence). The CDR3 reads CASSPGGAAEKLFF. The DNA for the CDR3 is TGTGCCAGCAGCCCGGGGGGGGCAGCTGAAAAACTGTTTTTT. Based on the CDR3 plus reference TRBV13 and TRBJ1-4, the full variable domain is AAGVIQSPRHLIKEKRETATLKCYPIPRHDTVYWYQQGPGQDPQFLISFYEKMQSDKGSIPDRFSAQQFSDYHSELNMSSLELGDSALYFCASSPGGAAEKLFFGSGTQLSVL.

This chain uses TRBV11-2 with TRBJ2-7; 11 bases match TRBD2. V shed 0 bases, J shed 5 bases, and the junction held 3 bases outside the gene matches. CDR3 length: 15 amino acids. CDR1 is SGHAT and CDR2 is FQNNGV in the germline V gene. The CDR3 loop is CASSLELAGVHEQYF. The CDR3 DNA reads TGTGCCAGCAGCTTAGAACTAGCGGGAGTCCACGAGCAGTACTTC.

The gene calls are TRBV3-1 (or the pseudogene TRBV3-2) and TRBJ2-2; unclear D gene. Germline values: CDR1 LGHDT, CDR2 YNNKEL (reference sequence). The CDR3 length is 13 residues. The V end was cut by 4 bases, the J end by 8 bases, with 11 bases between. The CDR3, as DNA: TGTGCCAGCAGCCCGGCCAGAGGAGGGGAGCTGTTTTTT. This sequence encodes CASSPARGGELFF.

The J gene is TRBJ2-1, the V gene TRBV6-5; D is perhaps TRBD1 (6 bases). The CDR3 is 14 residues long. Germline V gene data show CDR1 as MNHEY and CDR2 as SVGAGI. Deletions cut 6 bases from V and 5 bases from J, with 14 bases between. Here the CDR3 reads CASRARGINNEQFF. The CDR3, as DNA: TGTGCCAGCAGGGCCAGGGGCATAAACAATGAGCAGTTCTTC.

The chain links TRBV29-1 to TRBJ1-1; 8 positions agree with TRBD1. The V segment lost 3 bases and the J segment 6 bases; nucleotides outside the gene matches: 9. This CDR3 is built from 14 residues. From germline, CDR1 is SQVTM and CDR2 ANQGSEA. The CDR3 spells CSVDFGQGTPEAFF. CDR3 sequence (DNA): TGCAGCGTTGATTTCGGACAGGGTACCCCTGAAGCTTTCTTT.

The chain employs TRBV3-1 (or the pseudogene TRBV3-2) and TRBJ1-6; no firm D call. V dropped 0 bases and J dropped 3 bases, with 21 bases sitting between them. Germline values: CDR1 LGHDT, CDR2 YNNKEL (reference sequence). The CDR3 spans 20 residues. The CDR3 loop reads CASSQDSLGWRSYYNSPLHF. DNA of the CDR3: TGTGCCAGCAGCCAAGACTCACTCGGGTGGAGGAGCTACTATAATTCACCCCTCCACTTT.

The V and J genes are TRBV5-4 and TRBJ2-3, with TRBD2 matching 13 bases. V lost 4 bases, J lost 5 bases, and 4 bases stayed unmatched. Looked up from germline, CDR1 is SGHNT and CDR2 is YYREEE (reference sequence). This CDR3 comprises 15 residues. The CDR3 loop is CASSLGLAGEDTQYF. The CDR3 DNA follows: TGTGCCAGCAGCCTAGGACTAGCGGGAGAAGATACGCAGTATTTT. Supplemented by reference TRBV5-4 and TRBJ2-3, the full variable domain reads ETGVTQSPTHLIKTRGQQVTLRCSSQSGHNTVSWYQQALGQGPQFIFQYYREEENGRGNFPPRFSGLQFPNYSSELNVNALELDDSALYLCASSLGLAGEDTQYFGPGTRLTVL.

V is TRBV5-1 and J is TRBJ1-5; D is ambiguous. The CDR3 is 16 residues long. Trimming cost V 0 bases and J 2 bases, with 12 bases left between them. From germline, CDR1 is SGHRS and CDR2 YFSETQ. This chain's CDR3 is CASSLAGPTGNQPQHF. The CDR3 bases are TGCGCCAGCAGCTTGGCAGGTCCCACCGGCAATCAGCCCCAGCATTTT.

The chain joins TRBV28 to TRBJ1-2; TRBD1 matches at 12 bases. The CDR3 totals 15 residues. With V trimmed by 4 bases and J by 2 bases, 2 bases remained unmatched. Germline V gene sequence: CDR1 MDHEN, CDR2 SYDVKM. CDR3 DNA sequence: TGTGCCAGCAGTTCGGGACAGGGGGCGAACTATGGCTACACCTTC. Its protein is CASSSGQGANYGYTF.

The chain uses TRBV6-5 and TRBJ1-4; no clear D gene. The V gene lost 0 bases and the J gene lost 5 bases, with 13 bases spanning the gap. CDR1 and CDR2 from the germline V gene are MNHEY and SVGAGI. The CDR3 runs 16 residues. CDR3 sequence: CASSYSGGLGNEKLFF. The CDR3 coding sequence is TGTGCCAGCAGTTACTCGGGAGGGTTGGGAAATGAAAAACTGTTTTTT.

This clone was counted between two and nine times. The V call is TRBV2, the J call TRBJ1-2, with 9 bases fitting TRBD1. The CDR3 is made up of 15 amino acids. After removal of 5 bases from V and 4 bases from J, the junction contained 8 bases not matched to a gene. Germline values: CDR1 SNHLY, CDR2 FYNNEI. The CDR3 DNA reads TGTGCCAGCAGTTACGAACAGGGGGCAAGCTATGGCTACACCTTC. It translates to CASSYEQGASYGYTF. Full variable domain (missing parts from reference TRBV2 and TRBJ1-2): EPEVTQTPSHQVTQMGQEVILRCVPISNHLYFYWYRQILGQKVEFLVSFYNNEISEKSEIFDDQFSVERPDGSNFTLKIRSTKLEDSAMYFCASSYEQGASYGYTFGSGTRLTVV.

The gene calls are TRBV5-1 and TRBJ2-3; TRBD2 matches 9 bases. Germline V lookup: CDR1 SGHRS, CDR2 YFSETQ. With 3 bases clipped from V and 2 bases from J, the junction kept 16 bases outside the gene matches. The CDR3 sequence is 19 residues long. The CDR3 is CASSYRFGPRLADTDTQYF. CDR3 nucleotide sequence: TGCGCCAGCAGCTACCGTTTCGGCCCCCGACTAGCGGACACAGATACGCAGTATTTT.

The chain joins TRBV21-1 to TRBJ2-5; TRBD1 is the table's D call and was not checked against the DNA. TRBV21-1 is flagged as a pseudogene. This CDR3 has 16 residues. The CDR3 reads CASSTRDRGTRETQYF. For the CDR3, the DNA is TGTGCCAGCAGCACCCGGGACAGGGGAACTCGAGAGACCCAGTACTTC.